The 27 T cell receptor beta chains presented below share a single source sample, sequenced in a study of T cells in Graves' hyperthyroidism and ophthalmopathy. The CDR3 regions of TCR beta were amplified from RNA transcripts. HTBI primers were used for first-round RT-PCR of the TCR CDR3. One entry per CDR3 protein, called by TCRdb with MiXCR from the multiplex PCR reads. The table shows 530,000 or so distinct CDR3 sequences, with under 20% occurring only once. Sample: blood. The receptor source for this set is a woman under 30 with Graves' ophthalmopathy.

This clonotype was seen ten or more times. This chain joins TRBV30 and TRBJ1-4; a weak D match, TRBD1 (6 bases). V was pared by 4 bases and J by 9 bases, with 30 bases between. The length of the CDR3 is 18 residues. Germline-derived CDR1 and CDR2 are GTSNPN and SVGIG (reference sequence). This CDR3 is CAWTHLDRRLGGMKKLFF. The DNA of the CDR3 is TGTGCCTGGACCCATCTCGACAGGAGATTAGGGGGGATGAAAAAACTGTTTTTT.

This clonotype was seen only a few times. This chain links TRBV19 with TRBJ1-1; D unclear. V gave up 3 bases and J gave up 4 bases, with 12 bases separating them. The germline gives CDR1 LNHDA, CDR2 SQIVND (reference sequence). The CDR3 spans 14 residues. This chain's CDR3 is CASSIPARATEAFF. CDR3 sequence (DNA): TGTGCCAGTAGTATCCCCGCCCGGGCCACTGAAGCTTTCTTT.

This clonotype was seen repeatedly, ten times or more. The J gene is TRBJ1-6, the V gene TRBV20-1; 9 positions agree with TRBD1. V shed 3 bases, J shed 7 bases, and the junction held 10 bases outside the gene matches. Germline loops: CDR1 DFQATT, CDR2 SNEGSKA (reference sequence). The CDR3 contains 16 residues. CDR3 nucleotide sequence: TGCAGTGCTAGCTGGGGACAGGGATCTGGCAATTCACCCCTCCACTTT. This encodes CSASWGQGSGNSPLHF.

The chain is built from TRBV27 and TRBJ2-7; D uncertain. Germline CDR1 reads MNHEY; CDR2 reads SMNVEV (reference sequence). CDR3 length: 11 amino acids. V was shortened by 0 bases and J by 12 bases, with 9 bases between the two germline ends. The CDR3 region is CASSLSGRLYF. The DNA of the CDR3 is TGTGCCAGCAGTTTATCGGGTCGGCTGTACTTC.

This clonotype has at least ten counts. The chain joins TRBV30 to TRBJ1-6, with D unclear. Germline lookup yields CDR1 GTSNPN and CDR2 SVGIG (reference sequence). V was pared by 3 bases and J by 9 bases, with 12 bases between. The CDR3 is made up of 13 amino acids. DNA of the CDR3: TGTGCCTGGAGCGGGCTGATGGGTTCACCCCTCCACTTT. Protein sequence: CAWSGLMGSPLHF.

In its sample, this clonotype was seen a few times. CDR3 loop: CATSRASIYNEQFF. CDR3 DNA sequence: TGTGCCACCAGCAGAGCCAGTATCTACAATGAGCAGTTCTTC. The genes are TRBV15 and TRBJ2-1, with D unclear. The CDR3 sequence is 14 residues long. In germline, CDR1 is LNHNV, CDR2 YYDKDF (reference sequence). Trimming removed 1 base at V and 3 bases at J, with 7 bases between.

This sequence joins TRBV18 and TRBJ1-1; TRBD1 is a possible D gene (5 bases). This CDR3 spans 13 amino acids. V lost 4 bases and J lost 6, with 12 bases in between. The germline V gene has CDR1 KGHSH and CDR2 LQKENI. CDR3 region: CASSHDSAAEAFF. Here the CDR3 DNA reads TGTGCCAGCTCACACGACAGCGCCGCTGAAGCTTTCTTT. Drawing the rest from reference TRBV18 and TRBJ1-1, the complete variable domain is NAGVMQNPRHLVRRRGQEARLRCSPMKGHSHVYWYRQLPEEGLKFMVYLQKENIIDESGMPKERFSAEFPKEGPSILRIQQVVRGDSAAYFCASSHDSAAEAFFGQGTRLTVV.

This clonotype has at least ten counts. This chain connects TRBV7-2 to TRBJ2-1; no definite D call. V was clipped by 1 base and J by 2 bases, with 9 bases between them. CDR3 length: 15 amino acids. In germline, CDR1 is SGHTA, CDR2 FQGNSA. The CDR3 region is CASSLGWQTYNEQFF. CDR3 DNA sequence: TGTGCCAGCAGCTTAGGTTGGCAGACCTACAATGAGCAGTTCTTC.

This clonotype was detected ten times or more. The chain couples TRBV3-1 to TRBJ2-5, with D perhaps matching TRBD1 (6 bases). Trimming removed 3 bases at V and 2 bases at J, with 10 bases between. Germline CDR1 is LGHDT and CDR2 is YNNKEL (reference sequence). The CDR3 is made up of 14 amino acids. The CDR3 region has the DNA TGTGCCAGCAGCCAGGGGGCAGGGCAAGAGACCCAGTACTTC. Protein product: CASSQGAGQETQYF.

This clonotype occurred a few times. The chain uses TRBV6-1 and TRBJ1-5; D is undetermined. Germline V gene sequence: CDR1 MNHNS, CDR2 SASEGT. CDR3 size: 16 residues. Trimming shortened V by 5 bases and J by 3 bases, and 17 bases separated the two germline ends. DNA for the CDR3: TGTGCCAGCAGTAAGTTGCAGGAGTCACTCAATCAGCCCCAGCATTTT. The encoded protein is CASSKLQESLNQPQHF.

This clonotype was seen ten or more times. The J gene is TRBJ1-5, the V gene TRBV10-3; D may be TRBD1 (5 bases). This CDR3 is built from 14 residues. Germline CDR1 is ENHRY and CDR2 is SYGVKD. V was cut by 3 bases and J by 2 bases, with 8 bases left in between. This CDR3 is CAISEEGGNQPQHF. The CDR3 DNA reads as TGTGCCATCAGTGAAGAAGGGGGCAATCAGCCCCAGCATTTT.

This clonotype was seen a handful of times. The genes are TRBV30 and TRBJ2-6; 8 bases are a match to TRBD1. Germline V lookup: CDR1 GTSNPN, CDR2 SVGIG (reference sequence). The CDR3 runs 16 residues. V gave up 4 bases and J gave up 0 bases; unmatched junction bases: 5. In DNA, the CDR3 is TGTGCCTGGACTGGGACAGGTCTCTCTGGGGCCAACGTCCTGACTTTC. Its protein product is CAWTGTGLSGANVLTF.

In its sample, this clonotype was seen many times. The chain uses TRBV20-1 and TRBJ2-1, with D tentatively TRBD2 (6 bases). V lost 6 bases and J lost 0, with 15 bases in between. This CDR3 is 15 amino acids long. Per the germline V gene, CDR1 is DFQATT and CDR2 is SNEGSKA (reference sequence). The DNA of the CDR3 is TGCAGTGCGAGGAGGGCTGAGAGCTCCTACAATGAGCAGTTCTTC. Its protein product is CSARRAESSYNEQFF.

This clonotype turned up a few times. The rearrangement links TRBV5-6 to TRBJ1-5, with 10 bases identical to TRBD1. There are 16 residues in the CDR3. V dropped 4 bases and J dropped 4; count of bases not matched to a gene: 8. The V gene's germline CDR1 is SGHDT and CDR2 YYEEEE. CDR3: CASSGGTGVNNQPQHF. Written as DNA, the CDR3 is TGTGCCAGCAGCGGCGGGACAGGGGTGAATAATCAGCCCCAGCATTTT.

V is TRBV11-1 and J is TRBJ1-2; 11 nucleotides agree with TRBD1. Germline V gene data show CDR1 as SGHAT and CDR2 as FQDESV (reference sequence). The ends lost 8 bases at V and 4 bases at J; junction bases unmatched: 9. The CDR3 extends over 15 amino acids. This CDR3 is CASGRFGTGGYGYTF. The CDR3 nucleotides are TGTGCCAGCGGCCGTTTCGGGACAGGGGGCTATGGCTACACCTTC.

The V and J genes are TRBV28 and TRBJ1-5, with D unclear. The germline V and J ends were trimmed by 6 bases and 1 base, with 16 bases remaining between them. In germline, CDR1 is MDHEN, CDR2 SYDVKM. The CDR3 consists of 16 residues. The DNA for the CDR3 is TGTGCCAGCAGCCAAAAGGTACTTTCGAGCAATCAGCCCCAGCATTTT. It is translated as CASSQKVLSSNQPQHF.

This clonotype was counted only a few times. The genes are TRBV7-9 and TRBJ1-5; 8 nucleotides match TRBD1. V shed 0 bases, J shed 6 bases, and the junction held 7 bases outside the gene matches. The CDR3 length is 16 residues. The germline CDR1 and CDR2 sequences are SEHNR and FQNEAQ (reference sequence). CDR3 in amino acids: CASSLARQGKSQPQHF. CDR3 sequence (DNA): TGTGCCAGCAGCTTAGCCCGACAGGGGAAAAGTCAGCCCCAGCATTTT.

In DNA form, the CDR3 reads TGTGCCAGCAGACAAAGACTAGATAACACCGGGGAGCTGTTTTTT. This codes for CASRQRLDNTGELFF. The chain carries TRBV7-2 and TRBJ2-2; D is possibly TRBD2 (6 bases). Trimming removed 6 bases at V and 2 bases at J, with 13 bases between. The CDR3 is 15 amino acids. Germline CDR1 is SGHTA and CDR2 is FQGNSA.

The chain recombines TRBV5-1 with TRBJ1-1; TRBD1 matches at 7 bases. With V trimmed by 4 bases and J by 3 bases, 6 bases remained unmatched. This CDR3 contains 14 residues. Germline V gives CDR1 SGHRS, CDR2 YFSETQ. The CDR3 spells CASSPGQFDTEAFF. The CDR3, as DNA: TGCGCCAGCAGCCCGGGACAGTTTGACACTGAAGCTTTCTTT.

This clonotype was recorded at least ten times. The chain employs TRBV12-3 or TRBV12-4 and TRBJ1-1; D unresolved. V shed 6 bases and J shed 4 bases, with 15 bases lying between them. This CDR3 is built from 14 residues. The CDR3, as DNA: TGTGCCAGCAGCCCCGATGCGGGGATCACTGAAGCTTTCTTT. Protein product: CASSPDAGITEAFF.

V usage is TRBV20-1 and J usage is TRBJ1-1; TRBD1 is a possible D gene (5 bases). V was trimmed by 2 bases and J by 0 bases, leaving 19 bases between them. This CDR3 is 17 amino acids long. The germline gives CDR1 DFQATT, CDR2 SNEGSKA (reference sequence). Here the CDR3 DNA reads TGCAGTGCTAGACAACTGGGCGGGGCCCGCATGAACACTGAAGCTTTCTTT. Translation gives CSARQLGGARMNTEAFF.

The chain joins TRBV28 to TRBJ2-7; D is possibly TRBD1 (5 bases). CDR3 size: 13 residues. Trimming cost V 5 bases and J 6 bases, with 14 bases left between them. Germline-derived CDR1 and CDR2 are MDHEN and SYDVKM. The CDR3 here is CASSRWTLVEQYF. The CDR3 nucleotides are TGTGCCAGCAGTCGCTGGACACTGGTCGAGCAGTACTTC.

CDR3 sequence (DNA): TGTGCCAGCAGCAGCGGACGGATAAATAATTCACCCCTCCACTTT. Encoded protein: CASSSGRINNSPLHF. The gene calls are TRBV6-1 and TRBJ1-6; no definite D call. The ends were cut back, 6 bases at V and 5 bases at J, with 14 bases in the middle. This CDR3 has 15 amino acids. Looked up from germline, CDR1 is MNHNS and CDR2 is SASEGT.

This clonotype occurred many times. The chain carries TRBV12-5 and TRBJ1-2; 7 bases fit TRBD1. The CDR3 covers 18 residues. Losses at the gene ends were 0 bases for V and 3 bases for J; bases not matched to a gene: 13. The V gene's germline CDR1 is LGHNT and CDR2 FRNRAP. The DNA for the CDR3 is TGTGCTAGTGGTTTGGTACTGGGCAGGGGGACGCAAGACTATGGCTACACCTTC. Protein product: CASGLVLGRGTQDYGYTF. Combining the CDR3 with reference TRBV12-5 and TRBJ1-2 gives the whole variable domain DARVTQTPRHKVTEMGQEVTMRCQPILGHNTVFWYRQTMMQGLELLAYFRNRAPLDDSGMPKDRFSAEMPDATLATLKIQPSEPRDSAVYFCASGLVLGRGTQDYGYTFGSGTRLTVV.

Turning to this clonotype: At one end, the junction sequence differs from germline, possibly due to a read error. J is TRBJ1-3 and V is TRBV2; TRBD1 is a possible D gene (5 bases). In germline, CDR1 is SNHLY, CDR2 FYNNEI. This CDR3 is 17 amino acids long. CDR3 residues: CASSEEGTTVSGNTICF. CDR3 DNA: TGTGCCAGCAGTGAAGAAGGGACCACCGTCTCTGGAAACACCATATGTTTT.

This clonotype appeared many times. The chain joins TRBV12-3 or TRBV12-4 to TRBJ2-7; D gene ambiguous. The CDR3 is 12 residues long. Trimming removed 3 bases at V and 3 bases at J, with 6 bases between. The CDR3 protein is CASSFYGYEQYF. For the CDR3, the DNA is TGTGCCAGCAGTTTTTACGGCTACGAGCAGTACTTC.

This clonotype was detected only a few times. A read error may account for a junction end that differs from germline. The CDR3 region has the DNA TGTGTCAGCAGCGACTTAAGTGGGGAGACCCAGTACTTC. It encodes CVSSDLSGETQYF. The genes are TRBV6-4 and TRBJ2-5, with D unresolved. This CDR3 has 13 residues. The germline V gene has CDR1 MRHNA and CDR2 SNTAGT.